The rows below give T cell receptor beta chains drawn from one sample of a study of shared clonotypes between healthy human individuals. The table came from immunoSEQ multiplex PCR; TCRdb's copy has only in-frame clones and leaves some out. In the table there are about 2,200,000 clones, approximately 94% of which are singletons. The sample consisted of naive CD8+ T cells from PBMCs. Receptors originate from a young man in good health. Some clones in this sample may be carry-over from other donors' samples. Both conserved end residues are part of each CDR3. A D gene is named only where the DNA matches it firmly.

J gene | D gene | V gene | CDR3 DNA | CDR3 protein
TRBJ2-1 | . | TRBV2 | TGTGCCACTGCAGACATTCGGGAGCAGTTCTTC | CATADIREQFF
TRBJ2-3 | . | TRBV27 | TGTGCCAGCAGCCGAGACGCGATCGCCATTCGGAAGCAGTATTTT | CASSRDAIAIRKQYF
TRBJ2-7 | . | TRBV11-2 | TGTGCCAGCAGCTGGGAACAGGGACTTCGTTTCGAGCAGTACTTC | CASSWEQGLRFEQYF
TRBJ1-1 | . | TRBV27 | TGTGCCAGCAGTTTATCCCCCGGAGGCTATCGGAACACTGAAGCTTTCTTT | CASSLSPGGYRNTEAFF
TRBJ1-2 | TRBD1 | TRBV27 | TGTGCCAGCAGTCCCCTGACAGGGGGCCGCCTGCATGGCTACACCTTC | CASSPLTGGRLHGYTF
TRBJ2-4 | TRBD2 | TRBV13 | TGTGCCAGCAGCTCATGGGGAGGGGCGGCCAAAAACATTCAGTACTTC | CASSSWGGAAKNIQYF
TRBJ2-7 | . | TRBV10-2 | TGCGCCAGCAAAACAGATTTCTACGAGCAGTACTTC | CASKTDFYEQYF
TRBJ2-3 | TRBD1 | TRBV2 | TGTGCCAGCAGTGATGGGGACAGGCCACAACGCACAGATACGCAGTATTTT | CASSDGDRPQRTDTQYF
TRBJ2-7 | . | TRBV9 | TGTGCCAGCAGCGTAGGGGATAGCGGCTCCTACGAGCAGTACTTC | CASSVGDSGSYEQYF
TRBJ1-5 | . | TRBV21-1 | TGTGCCAGCAGCAAAGGGAATCAGCCCCAGCATTTT | CASSKGNQPQHF
TRBJ2-3 | TRBD2 | TRBV25-1 | TGTGCCAGCAGTGAGTTTCTAGCGGGAGGAGGAGATACGCAGTATTTT | CASSEFLAGGGDTQYF
TRBJ2-7 | . | TRBV7-8 | TGTGCCAGCAGCCAATTAGTGGGGGAGCTACGGTACGAGCAGTACTTC | CASSQLVGELRYEQYF
TRBJ2-5 | . | TRBV10-3 | TGTGCCATCAGTGAGTCGACCGGGTGGGAGACCCAGTACTTC | CAISESTGWETQYF
TRBJ2-2 | . | TRBV11-2 | TGTGCCAGCAGCCCTCGAGGCGGCGGGGATTACACCGGGGAGCTGTTTTTT | CASSPRGGGDYTGELFF
TRBJ2-6 | . | TRBV27 | TGTGCCAGCAGTTTGCTCCTTCGCGGGTCTGGGGCCAACGTCCTGACTTTC | CASSLLLRGSGANVLTF
TRBJ2-7 | . | TRBV4-3 | TGCGCCAGCAGCCAAGGACGAGGACCCACCTACGAGCAGTACTTC | CASSQGRGPTYEQYF